This TCR beta chain came from a study of CD4 T cells in relation to SARS-CoV-2 and coronaviruses. Overall study: TCR beta CDR3s were sequenced after 10-day antigen culture of PBMCs.

Clones were read by immunoSEQ multiplex PCR, and TCRdb kept only the in-frame ones, dropping some. The profile shows 25,000 to 30,000 clones, around 80% of them singletons. CDR3 length: 15 residues. The germline CDR1 and CDR2 sequences are SGHTA and FQGNSA. Trimming left V 1 base short and J 1 base short, with 8 bases between. Before the COVID-19 pandemic, during about 2011-2019, CD4+ T cells were taken from unexposed donors. The cells were cultured for approximately ten days before CD4+ T cells were isolated. This clone appeared a few times. Its antigen is still unknown. The TCR originated in a human donor in good health. The rearrangement links TRBV7-2 to TRBJ1-5; D gene ambiguous. Sequenced input: CD4+ T cells from PBMCs, cultured in vitro. CDR3 loop: CASSLGHRSNQPQHF. The CDR3, as DNA: TGTGCCAGCAGCTTAGGACACCGGAGCAATCAGCCCCAGCATTTT.